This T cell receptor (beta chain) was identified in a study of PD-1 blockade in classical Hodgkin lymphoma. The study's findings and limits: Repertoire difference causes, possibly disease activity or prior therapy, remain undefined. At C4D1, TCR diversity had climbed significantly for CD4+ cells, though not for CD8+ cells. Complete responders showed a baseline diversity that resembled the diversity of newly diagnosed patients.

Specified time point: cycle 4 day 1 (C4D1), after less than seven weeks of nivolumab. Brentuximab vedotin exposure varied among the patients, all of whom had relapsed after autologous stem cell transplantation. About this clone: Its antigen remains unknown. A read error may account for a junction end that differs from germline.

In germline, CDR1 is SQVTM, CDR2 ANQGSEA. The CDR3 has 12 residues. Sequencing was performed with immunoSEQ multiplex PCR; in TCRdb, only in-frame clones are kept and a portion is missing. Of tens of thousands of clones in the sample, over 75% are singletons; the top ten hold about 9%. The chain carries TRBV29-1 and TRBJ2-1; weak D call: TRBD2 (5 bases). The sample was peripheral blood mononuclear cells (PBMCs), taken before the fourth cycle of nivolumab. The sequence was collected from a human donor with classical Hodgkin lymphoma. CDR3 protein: CSVAASYDEQFF. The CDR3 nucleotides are TGCAGCGTTGCGGCTAGCTACGATGAGCAGTTCTTC.